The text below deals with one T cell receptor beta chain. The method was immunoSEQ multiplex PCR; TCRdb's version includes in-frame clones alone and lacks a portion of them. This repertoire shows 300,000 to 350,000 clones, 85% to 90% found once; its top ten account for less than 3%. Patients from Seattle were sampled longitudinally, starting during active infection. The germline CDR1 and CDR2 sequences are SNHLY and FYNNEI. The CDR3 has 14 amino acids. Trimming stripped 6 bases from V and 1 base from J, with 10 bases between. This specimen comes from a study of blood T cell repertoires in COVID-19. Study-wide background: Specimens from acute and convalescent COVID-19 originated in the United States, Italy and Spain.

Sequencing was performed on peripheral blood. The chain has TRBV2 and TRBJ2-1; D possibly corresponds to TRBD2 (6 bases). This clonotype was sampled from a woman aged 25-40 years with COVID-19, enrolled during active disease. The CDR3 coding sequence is TGTGCCAGCAGCGGGGACTTATCCTACAATGAGCAGTTCTTC. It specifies CASSGDLSYNEQFF.